The next 27 T cell receptor beta chains were all read from a single sample in a study of T cell changes during pregnancy in multiple sclerosis. The repertoire was sequenced with immunoSEQ multiplex PCR; TCRdb's copy has only in-frame clones and lacks some. The sample lists tens of thousands of clones; 70% to 90% were seen once. The source was peripheral blood, collected before pregnancy. These receptors came from a female donor with multiple sclerosis, enrolled in a pregnancy study.

V is TRBV10-3 and J is TRBJ1-5; a weak D match, TRBD1 (5 bases). In germline, CDR1 is ENHRY, CDR2 SYGVKD. This CDR3 region has 14 residues. Trimming cost V 3 bases and J 5 bases, with 11 bases left between them. Here the CDR3 DNA reads TGTGCCATCAGTGACAGGGAAGAGCATCAGCCCCAGCATTTT. Residues: CAISDREEHQPQHF.

This clone was observed a single time. V and J are TRBV11-3 and TRBJ1-1; no clear D. Germline CDR1 reads SGHNT; CDR2 reads YENEEA. The V end lost 1 base, the J end lost 5 bases, and 8 bases lay between the germline ends. The CDR3 contains 13 residues. As DNA, the CDR3 is TGTGCCAGCAGCTTAGTATCGGAGACTGAAGCTTTCTTT. This codes for CASSLVSETEAFF.

This clone was picked up a small number of times. The rearrangement links TRBV4-1 to TRBJ2-3; 7 nucleotides line up with TRBD2. The CDR3 spans 14 residues. Germline V CDR1 and CDR2: MGHRA, YSYEKL. J lost 4 bases, V lost 4 bases, and 5 bases had no gene match. The CDR3 bases are TGCGCCAGCAGCCTGGGCGGGAGTCCAGATACGCAGTATTTT. Translating gives CASSLGGSPDTQYF.

This chain uses TRBV19 with TRBJ2-2, with TRBD2 matching over 11 bases. The CDR3 is 15 amino acids. V was pared by 7 bases and J by 4 bases, with 5 bases of the junction left unmatched. The germline gives CDR1 LNHDA, CDR2 SQIVND (reference sequence). CDR3 bases: TGTGCCAGTAACCCCGGGACTAGCGGCACCGGGGAGCTGTTTTTT. This translates into CASNPGTSGTGELFF.

The rearrangement uses TRBV27 and TRBJ1-5; D not resolved. V lost 5 bases and J lost 3, with 8 bases in between. The CDR3 loop spans 13 amino acids. Per germline, CDR1 MNHEY and CDR2 SMNVEV (reference sequence). The CDR3 reads CASSHSHNQPQHF. Written as DNA, the CDR3 is TGTGCCAGCAGTCACAGTCACAATCAGCCCCAGCATTTT.

The chain carries TRBV4-2 and TRBJ2-1, with 9 bases fitting TRBD2. With V trimmed by 4 bases and J by 0 bases, 7 bases remained unmatched. This CDR3 is built from 17 residues. The germline V gene has CDR1 LGHNA and CDR2 YNFKEQ. This CDR3 reads CASSLSSSGNSYNEQFF. CDR3 coding DNA: TGTGCCAGCAGCCTCTCGTCTAGCGGGAACTCCTACAATGAGCAGTTCTTC.

The V call is TRBV7-8, the J call TRBJ2-2, with 8 bases identical to TRBD2. The CDR3 spans 16 residues. The J segment lost 8 bases and the V segment lost 1 base, leaving 9 bases of the junction unmatched. Germline V gene sequence: CDR1 SGHVS, CDR2 FQNEAQ. The CDR3 DNA sequence: TGTGCCAGCAGCTTAGAGAATAGCGGGGTTTCGGGGGAGCTGTTTTTT. It is translated as CASSLENSGVSGELFF. The complete variable domain, with remaining parts taken from reference TRBV7-8 and TRBJ2-2, reads GAGVSQSPRYKVAKRGQDVALRCDPISGHVSLFWYQQALGQGPEFLTYFQNEAQLDKSGLPSDRFFAERPEGSVSTLKIQRTQQEDSAVYLCASSLENSGVSGELFFGEGSRLTVL.

The chain has TRBV30 and TRBJ1-2, with 7 bases identical to TRBD1. Germline lookup yields CDR1 GTSNPN and CDR2 SVGIG (reference sequence). This CDR3 region has 15 residues. Unmatched junction bases numbered 15, after V lost 5 bases and J lost 6 bases. The chain's CDR3 is CAWGRHQGVWDGYTF. The CDR3 DNA reads as TGTGCCTGGGGGCGCCATCAGGGGGTTTGGGATGGCTACACCTTC.

V usage is TRBV4-1 and J usage is TRBJ2-7, with TRBD1 matching over 7 bases. CDR1 MGHRA and CDR2 YSYEKL come from the germline V gene. This CDR3 is built from 15 residues. Unmatched junction bases numbered 5, after V lost 1 base and J lost 2 bases. The CDR3 nucleotides read TGCGCCAGCAGCCAAGCAGTTGGACAGGCCTACGAGCAGTACTTC. This encodes CASSQAVGQAYEQYF.

This chain uses TRBV20-1 with TRBJ2-7, with D hard to call. Germline V gene data show CDR1 as DFQATT and CDR2 as SNEGSKA (reference sequence). The CDR3 spans 11 residues. The V and J ends lost 2 bases and 4 bases respectively, with 6 bases between them. In DNA form, the CDR3 reads TGCAGTGCTAGACTGGAGTACGAGCAGTACTTC. It is translated as CSARLEYEQYF.

The CDR3 DNA follows: TGTGCCAGCAGTTTTACAGTTATGAACACTGAAGCTTTCTTT. Translated: CASSFTVMNTEAFF. V gene TRBV6-5 combines with J gene TRBJ1-1; D gene ambiguous. Germline V gives CDR1 MNHEY, CDR2 SVGAGI. V lost 4 bases to trimming and J lost 0 bases, with 9 bases between them. The CDR3 covers 14 residues.

V gene TRBV6-1 combines with J gene TRBJ1-4; D remains ambiguous. The germline V gene encodes CDR1 MNHNS and CDR2 SASEGT. CDR3 length: 15 amino acids. The V end was cut by 3 bases, the J end by 4 bases, with 12 bases between. The CDR3 nucleotides read TGTGCCAGCAGTGAGGGAGGGCTAGGTAATGAAAAACTGTTTTTT. Translating it yields CASSEGGLGNEKLFF.

The chain uses TRBV4-1 and TRBJ2-7; D is possibly TRBD1 (6 bases). CDR3 size: 14 residues. With 1 base removed from V and 1 base from J, the gap between germline ends came to 8 bases. Germline-derived CDR1 and CDR2 are MGHRA and YSYEKL. In DNA, the CDR3 is TGCGCCAGCAGCCAAGGACAGGAATCCTACGAGCAGTACTTC. Protein sequence: CASSQGQESYEQYF.

The gene calls are TRBV15 and TRBJ1-5; tentatively, D is TRBD1 (5 bases). The V gene lost 8 bases and the J gene lost 4 bases, with 18 bases spanning the gap. This CDR3 contains 15 residues. Germline CDR1 reads LNHNV; CDR2 reads YYDKDF (reference sequence). The CDR3 protein is CATGPKTVSNQPQHF. CDR3 nucleotide sequence: TGTGCCACCGGCCCCAAGACAGTCTCAAATCAGCCCCAGCATTTT.

Note on this clone: The junction and the germline gene differ at one end; a read error may be behind it. This sequence joins TRBV27 and TRBJ2-1; TRBD1 matches at 8 bases. The CDR3 loop spans 14 amino acids. Germline V CDR1 and CDR2: MNHEY, SMNVEV (reference sequence). The DNA of the CDR3 is TGTGCCAGCAGGGACAGGGCTGAGTACAGTGAGCAGTTCTTC. Residues: CASRDRAEYSEQFF.

J is TRBJ2-6 and V is TRBV7-9; D gene ambiguous. This CDR3 is 16 amino acids long. Deletions cut 6 bases from V and 2 bases from J, with 14 bases between. Germline CDR1 is SEHNR and CDR2 is FQNEAQ (reference sequence). The CDR3 spells CASRPPFRTGANVLTF. As DNA, the CDR3 is TGTGCCAGCAGACCCCCTTTTAGAACTGGGGCCAACGTCCTGACTTTC.

The chain recombines TRBV2 with TRBJ1-1; D remains unclear. With 3 bases removed from V and 0 bases from J, the gap between germline ends came to 5 bases. The CDR3 covers 13 residues. Germline values: CDR1 SNHLY, CDR2 FYNNEI. This CDR3 reads CASSDSLNTEAFF. The DNA of the CDR3 is TGTGCCAGCAGTGATAGCTTGAACACTGAAGCTTTCTTT.

This chain joins TRBV11-3 and TRBJ2-2; TRBD1 aligns across 8 bases. Trimming cost V 5 bases and J 0 bases; bases outside gene matches: 5. The CDR3 totals 16 residues. Per the germline V gene, CDR1 is SGHNT and CDR2 is YENEEA. The CDR3 loop reads CASSGRTGSNTGELFF. The DNA for the CDR3 is TGTGCCAGCAGCGGACGGACAGGGTCGAACACCGGGGAGCTGTTTTTT.

This chain uses TRBV7-2 with TRBJ1-6; possibly TRBD1 for D (6 bases). Germline CDR1 reads SGHTA; CDR2 reads FQGNSA. The germline V and J ends were trimmed by 4 bases and 6 bases, with 16 bases remaining between them. CDR3 length: 16 residues. CDR3 amino acids: CASSSRQAGFNSPLHF. DNA of the CDR3: TGTGCCAGCAGCTCCAGACAGGCGGGTTTTAATTCACCCCTCCACTTT.

This clone was observed once. The chain is built from TRBV29-1 and TRBJ2-1; 9 positions agree with TRBD2. The CDR3 spans 14 residues. With V trimmed by 3 bases and J by 4 bases, 4 bases remained unmatched. Germline-derived CDR1 and CDR2 are SQVTM and ANQGSEA. The CDR3 nucleotides are TGCAGCGTTGACGCTAGCGGGGTTTACAATGAGCAGTTCTTC. Amino acid sequence: CSVDASGVYNEQFF.

The chain recombines TRBV4-1 with TRBJ2-1; possibly TRBD1 for D (5 bases). Per the germline V gene, CDR1 is MGHRA and CDR2 is YSYEKL. The V gene lost 4 bases and the J gene lost 7 bases, with 8 bases spanning the gap. The CDR3 totals 12 residues. The CDR3 region is CASSPSGNEQFF. The CDR3 coding sequence is TGCGCCAGCAGCCCCTCAGGGAATGAGCAGTTCTTC.

The table lists this clone with a count of one. For the CDR3, the DNA is TGTGCCAGCAGCTTGGGTTTGGCAGAGGCCTACAATCAGCCCCAGCATTTT. It specifies CASSLGLAEAYNQPQHF. This chain links TRBV5-5 with TRBJ1-5; D gene unclear. The V gene's germline CDR1 is SGHKS and CDR2 YYEKEE (reference sequence). Trimming pared 0 bases from V and 3 bases from J, leaving 16 bases between. This CDR3 comprises 17 residues.

The V call is TRBV6-1, the J call TRBJ2-3, with 9 bases that match TRBD2. The V gene's germline CDR1 is MNHNS and CDR2 SASEGT. The CDR3 has 15 amino acids. The junction had 4 bases not matched to a gene; V was cut back by 5 bases and J by 1 base. Written as DNA, the CDR3 is TGTGCCAGCAGTAGGGCGGGGGGGGGCACAGATACGCAGTATTTT. Its translation: CASSRAGGGTDTQYF.

V usage is TRBV10-2 and J usage is TRBJ2-1; 8 positions match TRBD2. This CDR3 is built from 15 residues. The V segment lost 7 bases and the J segment 2 bases; nucleotides outside the gene matches: 7. CDR1 and CDR2 from the germline V gene are WSHSY and SAAADI. CDR3 DNA: TGCGCCAGCACTGTCACGGGAGGGCCCTACAATGAGCAGTTCTTC. Its translation: CASTVTGGPYNEQFF.

The chain is built from TRBV5-1 and TRBJ1-4, with D tentatively TRBD1 (6 bases). CDR1 is SGHRS, CDR2 YFSETQ, per germline. V dropped 7 bases and J dropped 1 base, with 20 bases sitting between them. This CDR3 region has 17 residues. The CDR3 DNA sequence: TGCGCCAGCGGACGAGGGGGATTCCCAAGAACTAATGAAAAACTGTTTTTT. As protein: CASGRGGFPRTNEKLFF.

Only a few counts were recorded for this clone. At one boundary the junction diverges from the germline segment, which might be a read error. The chain has TRBV7-2 and TRBJ1-1, with 7 bases fitting TRBD1. CDR1 is SGHTA and CDR2 is FQGNSA in the germline V gene. This CDR3 is built from 15 residues. The CDR3 sequence: CASNLQRVVDRIPFF. As DNA, the CDR3 is TGTGCCAGCAACTTACAAAGAGTGGTGGACAGGATACCTTTCTTT.

The chain is built from TRBV19 and TRBJ1-5, with D possibly matching TRBD1 (6 bases). The germline gives CDR1 LNHDA, CDR2 SQIVND (reference sequence). The V end lost 3 bases, the J end lost 4 bases, and 13 bases lay between the germline ends. CDR3 length: 15 amino acids. The DNA of the CDR3 is TGTGCCAGTAGTATCAGGGAGGGGGGGAATCAGCCCCAGCATTTT. Translation gives CASSIREGGNQPQHF.